This record concerns one TCR beta chain sequence. Its antigen is currently unknown. The trim removed 3 bases at V and 1 base at J, leaving 17 bases unmatched. In germline, CDR1 is SEHNR, CDR2 FQNEAQ (reference sequence). The CDR3 spans 19 residues. The data were obtained in a study of T cell repertoires in cytomegalovirus infection. Study information: Recently described HLA-C-restricted plus well-studied HLA-B-restricted CMV epitopes were used.

TCRdb re-derived calls from the reads in MiXCR, one entry per CDR3 protein. The profile shows about 140,000 distinct CDR3 sequences, 30% to 40% of them singletons. General study points: Carriers of CMV and the relevant HLA type were discriminated by public TCR beta frequency. CMV-specific HLA-C-restricted TCR beta clonotypes dominated the ex vivo response.

This clonotype was obtained from a human donor in good health (CMV status not recorded). Some clones in this sample may be carry-over from other donors' samples. This sequence joins TRBV7-9 and TRBJ2-7; 8 bases match TRBD2. The source material was CD8+ T cells from cultured PBMCs, sampled from culture after CMV antigen stimulation. CDR3 in DNA: TGTGCCAGCAGCTTCTCAATCAAGTTGGCGGGGGGCCGATCCTACGAGCAGTACTTC. Translated: CASSFSIKLAGGRSYEQYF.